This entry lists 29 T cell receptor beta chains sequenced from one sample in a study of blood T cell repertoires in COVID-19 (dated by TCRdb to 2020 to 2022). Libraries were prepared through the immunoSEQ multiplex PCR assay. In its TCRdb copy, this immuneACCESS table keeps in-frame sequences only and misses some clones. Where compared with another copy, unresolved V genes explain less than half of these, and the others have no known cause. Recorded for this sample are 150,000 or so clones; 76% of them occurred a single time. Under 6% of the sample goes to the ten largest clones. Input material: peripheral blood. All receptors derive from an elderly woman with active or convalescent COVID-19.

V and J are TRBV15 and TRBJ1-2; D is unclear. Trimming pared 1 base from V and 6 bases from J, leaving 6 bases between. This CDR3 has 12 amino acids. Germline V gene sequence: CDR1 LNHNV, CDR2 YYDKDF (reference sequence). Written as DNA, the CDR3 is TGTGCCACCAGCAGAGGAGTTGATGGCTACACCTTC. As protein: CATSRGVDGYTF.

The chain is built from TRBV7-2 and TRBJ2-3; D is possibly TRBD2 (5 bases). Germline CDR1 is SGHTA and CDR2 is FQGNSA. Trimming stripped 5 bases from V and 1 base from J, with 13 bases between. The CDR3 runs to 15 residues. CDR3 DNA: TGTGCCAGCAGCCCCGCGAGCGGAGGCACAGATACGCAGTATTTT. This translates into CASSPASGGTDTQYF.

The chain recombines TRBV6-1 with TRBJ1-1, with 8 positions matching TRBD1. With 2 bases clipped from V and 4 bases from J, the junction kept 6 bases outside the gene matches. CDR3 length: 15 residues. CDR1 is MNHNS, CDR2 SASEGT, per germline. The CDR3 DNA reads TGTGCCAGCAGTGAATTCAGGACAGGGAGCACTGAAGCTTTCTTT. Translated, it gives CASSEFRTGSTEAFF.

V and J are TRBV11-2 and TRBJ1-6; 9 positions agree with TRBD1. This CDR3 is built from 16 residues. Losses at the gene ends were 0 bases for V and 7 bases for J; bases not matched to a gene: 4. CDR1 SGHAT and CDR2 FQNNGV come from the germline V gene. The CDR3 sequence is CASSLDRTGANSPLHF. CDR3 nucleotides: TGTGCCAGCAGCTTAGATCGGACAGGGGCCAATTCACCCCTCCACTTT.

The chain carries TRBV2 and TRBJ1-6; 7 positions match TRBD1. In germline, CDR1 is SNHLY, CDR2 FYNNEI. CDR3 length: 15 amino acids. V dropped 4 bases and J dropped 7; count of bases not matched to a gene: 7. The CDR3 reads CASSARRQGNSPLHF. The CDR3 bases are TGTGCCAGCAGTGCCCGTAGACAGGGAAATTCACCCCTCCACTTT. Supplemented by reference TRBV2 and TRBJ1-6, the full variable domain reads EPEVTQTPSHQVTQMGQEVILRCVPISNHLYFYWYRQILGQKVEFLVSFYNNEISEKSEIFDDQFSVERPDGSNFTLKIRSTKLEDSAMYFCASSARRQGNSPLHFGNGTRLTVT.

The rearrangement uses TRBV28 and TRBJ1-6, with 9 bases fitting TRBD1. The germline gives CDR1 MDHEN, CDR2 SYDVKM. J was trimmed by 2 bases and V by 6 bases; bases with no gene match: 11. This CDR3 comprises 18 residues. CDR3 coding DNA: TGTGCCAGCAGCCGCGCCCGGGACAGGGCTACCTATAATTCACCCCTCCACTTT. Its translation is CASSRARDRATYNSPLHF.

The rearrangement links TRBV4-2 to TRBJ2-3, with 11 nucleotides matching TRBD2. Germline values: CDR1 LGHNA, CDR2 YNFKEQ. V was clipped by 0 bases and J by 6 bases; unmatched bases: 8. The CDR3 consists of 17 residues. CDR3 nucleotide sequence: TGTGCCAGCAGCCAAGACCAACTAGCGGGAGCAAGTGATACGCAGTATTTT. Protein sequence: CASSQDQLAGASDTQYF.

CDR3 residues: CSASGRGGGTGEQYF. The CDR3 DNA sequence: TGCAGTGCTAGTGGTCGTGGCGGGGGGACCGGGGAGCAGTACTTC. The chain uses TRBV20-1 and TRBJ2-7; 8 nucleotides align to TRBD2. Germline CDR1 DFQATT, CDR2 SNEGSKA (reference sequence). The trim removed 3 bases at V and 7 bases at J, leaving 14 bases unmatched. This CDR3 contains 15 residues.

This clone was seen a few times. The chain couples TRBV28 to TRBJ1-2, with D hard to call. This CDR3 is 14 amino acids long. The V gene lost 1 base and the J gene lost 6 bases, with 12 bases spanning the gap. The germline V gene encodes CDR1 MDHEN and CDR2 SYDVKM. The CDR3 protein is CASSLFRARDGYTF. In DNA, the CDR3 is TGTGCCAGCAGTTTATTCCGGGCGAGGGATGGCTACACCTTC.

The gene calls are TRBV6-5 and TRBJ1-2; D remains unclear. The CDR3 is made up of 12 amino acids. V was cut by 4 bases and J by 8 bases, with 11 bases left in between. The V gene's germline CDR1 is MNHEY and CDR2 SVGAGI. The CDR3 loop is CASSSRLSGYTF. The DNA for the CDR3 is TGTGCCAGCAGTTCCCGGTTATCGGGCTACACCTTC.

The gene calls are TRBV5-1 and TRBJ2-1, with 13 nucleotides matching TRBD2. The CDR3 loop spans 17 amino acids. V lost 0 bases, J lost 5 bases, and 5 bases stayed unmatched. Germline V gene lookup returns CDR1 SGHRS and CDR2 YFSETQ. CDR3 DNA: TGCGCCAGCAGCTTGGTCCCGGGACTAGCGGGGAACAATGAGCAGTTCTTC. Translating gives CASSLVPGLAGNNEQFF.

Only one count was recorded for this clone. The CDR3 here is CASSDRTVLNSPLHF. As DNA, the CDR3 is TGTGCCAGCAGCGACAGGACGGTCTTGAATTCACCCCTCCACTTT. The chain has TRBV14 and TRBJ1-6; D perhaps matches TRBD1 (6 bases). V was shortened by 5 bases and J by 7 bases, with 15 bases between the two germline ends. Germline V gene data show CDR1 as SGHDN and CDR2 as FVKESK. CDR3 length: 15 residues.

The V call is TRBV7-6, the J call TRBJ1-1; the D gene is possibly TRBD1 (5 bases). Trimming took off 5 bases at V and 1 base at J, with 14 bases between the two ends. Germline lookup yields CDR1 SGHVS and CDR2 FNYEAQ. This CDR3 is 15 amino acids long. CDR3 sequence reads: CASSKDGHGNTEAFF. As DNA, the CDR3 is TGTGCCAGCAGCAAAGACGGACACGGGAACACTGAAGCTTTCTTT. The full variable domain, completed using reference TRBV7-6 and TRBJ1-1, is GAGVSQSPRYKVTKRGQDVALRCDPISGHVSLYWYRQALGQGPEFLTYFNYEAQQDKSGLPNDRFSAERPEGSISTLTIQRTEQRDSAMYRCASSKDGHGNTEAFFGQGTRLTVV.

This clone has a handful of counts. V is TRBV10-1 and J is TRBJ2-1; D uncertain. This CDR3 contains 15 residues. The V gene's germline CDR1 is WNHNN and CDR2 SYGVQD (reference sequence). With 1 base removed from V and 4 bases from J, the gap between germline ends came to 11 bases. DNA for the CDR3: TGCGCCAGCAGTGAGTTGGCCATGTTGTACAATGAGCAGTTCTTC. Translation: CASSELAMLYNEQFF.

This sequence joins TRBV6-5 and TRBJ1-2, with TRBD1 matching over 8 bases. Germline CDR1 and CDR2: MNHEY and SVGAGI. CDR3 length equals 15 residues. With 5 bases clipped from V and 4 bases from J, the junction kept 9 bases outside the gene matches. The chain's CDR3 is CASSRRTGYSYGYTF. The DNA of the CDR3 is TGTGCCAGCAGTCGGAGGACAGGGTACAGCTATGGCTACACCTTC.

V and J are TRBV3-1 (or the pseudogene TRBV3-2) and TRBJ2-7, with 11 bases matching TRBD2. From germline, CDR1 is LGHDT and CDR2 YNNKEL (reference sequence). Trimming took 5 bases from V and 7 from J; bases not matched to a gene: 10. CDR3 length: 15 amino acids. CDR3 in DNA: TGTGCCAGCAGCTTTAGCGGGGGGGCGTTGGTTGAGCAGTACTTC. Protein: CASSFSGGALVEQYF.

This chain connects TRBV7-9 to TRBJ2-3, with 8 bases lining up with TRBD1. The germline gives CDR1 SEHNR, CDR2 FQNEAQ (reference sequence). V trimming: 5 bases; J trimming: 2 bases; junction bases outside the gene matches: 3. The CDR3 sequence is 14 residues long. The chain's CDR3 is CASSTDRDTDTQYF. The CDR3 nucleotides are TGTGCCAGCAGCACGGACAGGGACACAGATACGCAGTATTTT.

The chain is built from TRBV19 and TRBJ1-1; no clear D gene. The germline V and J ends were trimmed by 1 base and 1 base, with 22 bases remaining between them. The CDR3 length is 19 residues. CDR1 LNHDA and CDR2 SQIVND come from the germline V gene (reference sequence). The CDR3: CASSIGGTGDWVSNTEAFF. The DNA of the CDR3 is TGTGCCAGTAGTATAGGCGGAACGGGAGATTGGGTCTCGAACACTGAAGCTTTCTTT.

The V call is TRBV5-6, the J call TRBJ2-3; TRBD2 might be the D (5 bases). V was cut by 4 bases and J by 6 bases, with 18 bases left in between. CDR3 length: 15 residues. Per germline, CDR1 SGHDT and CDR2 YYEEEE. CDR3 nucleotides: TGTGCCAGCAGCCCGGGGAGCGTGACGCATGATACGCAGTATTTT. Protein: CASSPGSVTHDTQYF.

The rearrangement uses TRBV29-1 and TRBJ1-2; possible D gene TRBD1, 6 bases. CDR1 and CDR2 (germline): SQVTM, ANQGSEA. This CDR3 is built from 12 residues. Trimming pared 7 bases from V and 1 base from J, leaving 10 bases between. CDR3 region: CSARTDNYGYTF. In nucleotides, the CDR3 is TGCAGCGCAAGGACAGATAACTATGGCTACACCTTC.

The V call is TRBV5-1, the J call TRBJ1-1, with TRBD1 matching over 8 bases. The CDR3 has 16 residues. Germline V CDR1 and CDR2: SGHRS, YFSETQ. The V segment lost 0 bases and the J segment 5 bases; nucleotides outside the gene matches: 9. The CDR3 reads CASSLAPGGSGTEAFF. DNA of the CDR3: TGCGCCAGCAGCTTGGCTCCAGGGGGCTCGGGGACTGAAGCTTTCTTT.

About this clone: Other DNA sequences within the sample encode an identical CDR3. This CDR3 reads CAISGQGYGYTF. The CDR3 DNA sequence: TGTGCCATCAGTGGACAGGGGTATGGCTACACCTTC. The chain couples TRBV10-3 to TRBJ1-2; 8 bases are shared with TRBD1. Germline assignment: CDR1 ENHRY and CDR2 SYGVKD. The CDR3 extends over 12 amino acids. Trimming removed 4 bases from V and 5 bases from J; junction bases left unmatched: 0.

Worth noting for this clone: Mismatch with germline at one junction end may stem from a read error. CDR3 nucleotide sequence: TGTGCCAGCAGCGCCCCGCAGGGGCTGTCGGGATTATACTTC. Its translation is CASSAPQGLSGLYF. The chain joins TRBV7-9 to TRBJ1-2; TRBD1 might be the D (6 bases). The CDR3 covers 14 residues. Per the germline V gene, CDR1 is SEHNR and CDR2 is FQNEAQ (reference sequence).

The chain couples TRBV6-1 to TRBJ1-1; 9 nucleotides line up with TRBD1. This CDR3 contains 15 residues. The germline CDR1 and CDR2 sequences are MNHNS and SASEGT. V shed 2 bases and J 6 bases; nucleotides not matched to a gene: 7. The CDR3 DNA reads TGTGCCAGCAGTGAATATGAACAGGGGGCTTCTGAAGCTTTCTTT. This translates into CASSEYEQGASEAFF.

In this sample, this clone turned up a few times. The chain couples TRBV12-3 or TRBV12-4 to TRBJ2-3, with D uncertain. Trimming shortened V by 2 bases and J by 1 base, and 4 bases separated the two germline ends. CDR3 length equals 13 residues. In DNA, the CDR3 is TGTGCCAGCAGTTTACGAGGCACAGATACGCAGTATTTT. The encoded protein is CASSLRGTDTQYF.

This chain uses TRBV18 with TRBJ1-5; D not certain. Germline CDR1 KGHSH, CDR2 LQKENI. The CDR3 runs 15 residues. V dropped 6 bases and J dropped 3 bases, with 15 bases sitting between them. The CDR3 coding sequence is TGTGCCAGCTCTATTCTAGAGGCTATCAATCAGCCCCAGCATTTT. Translation: CASSILEAINQPQHF.

The chain is built from TRBV7-8 and TRBJ2-7; the D is unclear. The V and J ends lost 2 bases and 1 base respectively, with 12 bases between them. The length of the CDR3 is 15 residues. Germline CDR1 is SGHVS and CDR2 is FQNEAQ. CDR3 residues: CASSLIQRSSYEQYF. In DNA form, the CDR3 reads TGTGCCAGCAGCTTAATTCAGCGTTCGTCCTACGAGCAGTACTTC.

This chain uses TRBV20-1 with TRBJ1-1; D possibly corresponds to TRBD1 (5 bases). Trimming cost V 3 bases and J 5 bases, with 16 bases left between them. CDR3 length: 14 residues. CDR1 and CDR2 from the germline V gene are DFQATT and SNEGSKA (reference sequence). The CDR3 coding sequence is TGCAGTGCTAGTAGGACACGGCAAGGAACTGAAGCTTTCTTT. Protein: CSASRTRQGTEAFF.

The V gene is TRBV5-6, the J gene TRBJ1-5; no definite D call. From germline, CDR1 is SGHDT and CDR2 YYEEEE. The CDR3 has 14 amino acids. V shed 2 bases and J shed 1 base, with 7 bases lying between them. The CDR3 reads CASSFRESNQPQHF. The CDR3, as DNA: TGTGCCAGCAGCTTTAGGGAGAGCAATCAGCCCCAGCATTTT.